The 30 T cell receptor beta chains below come from one sample, sequenced in a study of beta chain features in type 1 diabetes. Overall study findings and caveats: Among all four CD4+ subsets, Type 1 diabetes patients had TCRB CDR3s that were moderately but significantly shorter.

For these receptors, no antigen is known. Expressed TCRB transcripts were sequenced after all isolated RNA was converted to cDNA. The repertoire was sequenced with immunoSEQ multiplex PCR; TCRdb's copy has only in-frame clones and lacks some. Of some 660,000 clones detected, around 15% appear once; the ten largest clones hold nearly 0.04%. Source material: naive CD4+ T cells from blood. These receptors all come from a man younger than 35 with type 1 diabetes.

V and J are TRBV5-6 and TRBJ2-7; D perhaps matches TRBD1 (6 bases). CDR3 size: 14 residues. Trimming stripped 4 bases from V and 4 bases from J, with 15 bases between. CDR1 and CDR2 (germline): SGHDT, YYEEEE. The CDR3 is CASSVPQGNYEQYF. The CDR3, as DNA: TGTGCCAGCAGCGTCCCACAGGGAAATTACGAGCAGTACTTC.

This clone was seen only a few times. The chain links TRBV30 to TRBJ2-7, with D possibly matching TRBD2 (6 bases). V was clipped by 1 base and J by 3 bases, with 10 bases between them. The CDR3 spans 13 residues. The germline V gene encodes CDR1 GTSNPN and CDR2 SVGIG (reference sequence). CDR3 nucleotide sequence: TGTGCCTGGAGTGCGGGAGTTGGCTACGAGCAGTACTTC. Translated: CAWSAGVGYEQYF.

This clone turned up a few times. This rearrangement joins TRBV7-2 to TRBJ2-1; 9 positions match TRBD2. The CDR3 has 17 residues. Germline assignment: CDR1 SGHTA and CDR2 FQGNSA. J gave up 1 base and V 4 bases, and 8 bases lay outside the gene matches. The CDR3 reads CASSSLLAGVSYNEQFF. The CDR3 DNA reads as TGTGCCAGCAGCTCTTTACTAGCGGGCGTATCCTACAATGAGCAGTTCTTC.

This clone was recorded a few times. The chain joins TRBV6-5 to TRBJ1-5; no reliable D call. This CDR3 is 14 amino acids long. V lost 8 bases, J lost 0 bases, and 11 bases lay in between. The germline V gene has CDR1 MNHEY and CDR2 SVGAGI. CDR3 residues: CASSRSISNQPQHF. The CDR3 DNA follows: TGTGCCAGCTCCCGTAGTATTAGCAATCAGCCCCAGCATTTT.

This clone occurred a few times. V and J are TRBV7-3 and TRBJ2-2; D may be TRBD1 or TRBD2 (6 bases each). V dropped 8 bases and J dropped 0 bases, with 16 bases sitting between them. Looked up from germline, CDR1 is SGHTA and CDR2 is FQGTGA. This CDR3 is built from 16 residues. The CDR3: CASRTGGTSNTGELFF. CDR3 nucleotide sequence: TGTGCCAGCCGTACGGGCGGGACATCGAACACCGGGGAGCTGTTTTTT.

The CDR3 DNA is TGTGCCAGCAGTCTCGGGGCCCCTTCCTACGAGCAGTACTTC. Amino acids: CASSLGAPSYEQYF. The rearrangement uses TRBV28 and TRBJ2-7; either TRBD1 or TRBD2 may supply D (5 bases each). CDR3 length: 14 amino acids. Germline V gene lookup returns CDR1 MDHEN and CDR2 SYDVKM. Trimming shortened V by 5 bases and J by 1 base, and 12 bases separated the two germline ends.

The CDR3: CAWSVLLAVNEKLFF. The CDR3 DNA sequence: TGTGCCTGGAGTGTACTTTTGGCAGTGAATGAAAAACTGTTTTTT. The V call is TRBV30, the J call TRBJ1-4, with unresolved D. This CDR3 spans 15 amino acids. Germline-derived CDR1 and CDR2 are GTSNPN and SVGIG (reference sequence). The V gene lost 0 bases and the J gene lost 5 bases, with 13 bases spanning the gap.

This clone was counted between two and nine times. The junction departs from the called germline gene at one end, perhaps through a read error. V and J are TRBV7-7 and TRBJ2-2, with 7 positions matching TRBD1. The CDR3 runs to 16 residues. CDR1 is SSHAT, CDR2 FNYEAQ, per germline (reference sequence). CDR3 in amino acids: CASSDTRTGNTGELFF. The CDR3 DNA reads as TGTGCTAGCAGCGATACAAGGACAGGGAACACCGGGGAGCTGTTTTTT.

A remark on this clone: Other DNA sequences of this sample code for an identical CDR3. This chain joins TRBV5-1 and TRBJ1-1, with TRBD1 as a possible D gene (5 bases). This CDR3 is 14 amino acids long. V was trimmed by 1 base and J by 1 base, leaving 8 bases between them. Germline CDR1 is SGHRS and CDR2 is YFSETQ. The DNA for the CDR3 is TGCGCCAGCAGCTTGCAGGGAGGGAACACTGAAGCTTTCTTT. This translates into CASSLQGGNTEAFF.

The sample holds a few counts of this clone. The J gene is TRBJ1-2, the V gene TRBV4-1, with TRBD1 identical over 7 bases. V dropped 1 base and J dropped 5; count of bases not matched to a gene: 4. The length of the CDR3 is 14 residues. Per germline, CDR1 MGHRA and CDR2 YSYEKL. CDR3 amino acids: CASSQGSGGYGYTF. DNA of the CDR3: TGCGCCAGCAGCCAAGGATCAGGGGGGTATGGCTACACCTTC.

This sequence joins TRBV5-4 and TRBJ2-5, with TRBD2 matching 7 bases. Looked up from germline, CDR1 is SGHNT and CDR2 is YYREEE (reference sequence). The CDR3 has 15 residues. V dropped 5 bases and J dropped 5; count of bases not matched to a gene: 12. The CDR3 DNA is TGTGCCAGCAGTATAAAAACTAGCGCAACGGAGACCCAGTACTTC. This encodes CASSIKTSATETQYF.

There are a few counts of this clone. The chain joins TRBV7-2 to TRBJ1-2, with 9 bases matching TRBD1. The J segment lost 6 bases and the V segment lost 6 bases, leaving 5 bases of the junction unmatched. The CDR3 loop spans 13 amino acids. In germline, CDR1 is SGHTA, CDR2 FQGNSA. The DNA of the CDR3 is TGTGCCAGCAGGCCCGGGACAGGGAATGGCTACACCTTC. Protein: CASRPGTGNGYTF.

The V call is TRBV5-1, the J call TRBJ2-5; 8 bases are a match to TRBD1. The J segment lost 3 bases and the V segment lost 4 bases, leaving 5 bases of the junction unmatched. The CDR3 totals 14 residues. CDR1 SGHRS and CDR2 YFSETQ come from the germline V gene. This chain's CDR3 is CASSPPTGEETQYF. CDR3 in DNA: TGCGCCAGCAGCCCACCGACAGGGGAAGAGACCCAGTACTTC.

This clone was seen more than once but under ten times. The chain recombines TRBV4-3 with TRBJ1-6; 8 bases agree with TRBD1. CDR1 and CDR2 (germline): LGHNA, YSLEER. The CDR3 runs 15 residues. V lost 5 bases and J lost 7; bases outside the gene matches: 7. CDR3 sequence: CASSGRTGQNSPLHF. For the CDR3, the DNA is TGCGCCAGCAGCGGACGGACAGGGCAAAATTCACCCCTCCACTTT.

This clone turned up a few times. The gene calls are TRBV23-1 and TRBJ2-7; no clear D. TRBV23-1 counts as an open reading frame of uncertain function. With 8 bases removed from V and 4 bases from J, the gap between germline ends came to 9 bases. There are 11 residues in the CDR3. CDR3 loop: CASAVLYEQYF. The CDR3 nucleotides read TGCGCCAGCGCCGTGCTTTACGAGCAGTACTTC.

The CDR3 coding sequence is TGCAGCGTTAATCGAATCGGGACAGGGGCGGGAGGCTACACCTTC. Amino acid sequence: CSVNRIGTGAGGYTF. The chain has TRBV29-1 and TRBJ1-2; 10 nucleotides match TRBD1. J was trimmed by 8 bases and V by 5 bases; bases with no gene match: 14. Germline CDR1 and CDR2: SQVTM and ANQGSEA. The CDR3 is made up of 15 amino acids.

The chain recombines TRBV7-8 with TRBJ2-5; D possibly corresponds to TRBD2 (7 bases). Trimming left V 4 bases short and J 2 bases short, with 20 bases between. The germline gives CDR1 SGHVS, CDR2 FQNEAQ. The CDR3 loop spans 17 amino acids. The CDR3 DNA is TGTGCCAGCAGCTCCCGCCGGGGGGCGAAATTTCAAGAGACCCAGTACTTC. It codes for CASSSRRGAKFQETQYF.

This clone was counted a few times. CDR3 DNA sequence: TGTGCCAGCAGCTACTGGACTAGCGTCGCCTCCAATGAGCAGTTCTTC. It codes for CASSYWTSVASNEQFF. The chain combines TRBV7-2 with TRBJ2-1; 9 nucleotides align to TRBD2. From germline, CDR1 is SGHTA and CDR2 FQGNSA. The CDR3 is made up of 16 amino acids. The V segment lost 4 bases and the J segment 6 bases; nucleotides outside the gene matches: 10.

In this sample, this clone turned up a few times. The chain combines TRBV5-4 with TRBJ2-5; no clear D. The ends were cut back, 4 bases at V and 1 base at J, with 14 bases in the middle. Germline CDR1 is SGHNT and CDR2 is YYREEE (reference sequence). This CDR3 has 15 amino acids. The CDR3 DNA reads TGTGCCAGCAGCCCCCCTGGAAGTCTCCAAGAGACCCAGTACTTC. Its protein is CASSPPGSLQETQYF.

This clone was observed a few times. The chain carries TRBV30 and TRBJ2-6; D is unclear. V shed 6 bases and J shed 0 bases, with 9 bases lying between them. From germline, CDR1 is GTSNPN and CDR2 SVGIG (reference sequence). The CDR3 totals 14 residues. This CDR3 reads CACPPNSGANVLTF. The CDR3 DNA sequence: TGTGCCTGCCCCCCGAACTCTGGGGCCAACGTCCTGACTTTC.

The gene calls are TRBV9 and TRBJ1-5; 7 bases fit TRBD1. Losses at the gene ends were 8 bases for V and 4 bases for J; bases not matched to a gene: 18. Germline CDR1 and CDR2: SGDLS and YYNGEE. The CDR3 loop spans 17 amino acids. The CDR3 region has the DNA TGTGCCAGTAGCCCCGGACCGGGACAGTTGGGGAATCAGCCCCAGCATTTT. This encodes CASSPGPGQLGNQPQHF.

This clone was found a few times. V usage is TRBV30 and J usage is TRBJ2-3; D not certain. Trimming shortened V by 2 bases and J by 9 bases, and 9 bases separated the two germline ends. The CDR3 loop spans 11 amino acids. Germline CDR1 GTSNPN, CDR2 SVGIG (reference sequence). The CDR3 DNA is TGTGCCTGGAGTCTCCTGGGCACGCAGTATTTT. Protein product: CAWSLLGTQYF.

This chain links TRBV6-1 with TRBJ2-5; either TRBD1 or TRBD2 may fit D (6 bases each). Germline V lookup: CDR1 MNHNS, CDR2 SASEGT. This CDR3 region has 15 residues. V was clipped by 5 bases and J by 4 bases, with 17 bases between them. The CDR3 loop reads CASSTAHGGGETQYF. DNA for the CDR3: TGTGCCAGCAGTACGGCCCACGGGGGCGGAGAGACCCAGTACTTC.

This rearrangement joins TRBV5-1 to TRBJ2-7; 7 nucleotides line up with TRBD1. Germline values: CDR1 SGHRS, CDR2 YFSETQ. The CDR3 length is 15 residues. V was pared by 0 bases and J by 1 base, with 4 bases of the junction left unmatched. As DNA, the CDR3 is TGCGCCAGCAGCTTGGCGCCGACAGGGTCCTACGAGCAGTACTTC. Its protein is CASSLAPTGSYEQYF.

This clone has only a few counts. The chain combines TRBV4-3 with TRBJ1-1; no clear D gene. The CDR3 is made up of 14 amino acids. Germline V CDR1 and CDR2: LGHNA, YSLEER. V lost 1 base to trimming and J lost 8 bases, with 14 bases between them. As DNA, the CDR3 is TGCGCCAGCAGCCAAGGGGGTGCCCCGGGAGAAGCTTTCTTT. Translated: CASSQGGAPGEAFF.

In nucleotides, the CDR3 is TGTGCCAGCAGTACCGGGATTGCCAATGAAAAACTGTTTTTT. It encodes CASSTGIANEKLFF. The chain is built from TRBV28 and TRBJ1-4; D is unresolved. The germline V and J ends were trimmed by 5 bases and 5 bases, with 12 bases remaining between them. The CDR3 totals 14 residues. Germline loops: CDR1 MDHEN, CDR2 SYDVKM.

The V and J genes are TRBV18 and TRBJ2-4; D not resolved. This CDR3 contains 16 residues. Trimming left V 0 bases short and J 0 bases short, with 9 bases between. Germline V CDR1 and CDR2: KGHSH, LQKENI. The CDR3 DNA follows: TGTGCCAGCTCACCACCCCGCTGGGAAGCCAAAAACATTCAGTACTTC. Translating it yields CASSPPRWEAKNIQYF.

In its sample, this clone was seen a few times. The chain employs TRBV19 and TRBJ2-2, with TRBD2 matching over 9 bases. The CDR3 runs to 16 residues. Germline CDR1 LNHDA, CDR2 SQIVND (reference sequence). J was trimmed by 4 bases and V by 6 bases; bases with no gene match: 9. In DNA form, the CDR3 reads TGTGCCAGTAGGGATTTAGCGGGAGCCCGCACCGGGGAGCTGTTTTTT. It codes for CASRDLAGARTGELFF.

The CDR3 coding sequence is TGTGCCAGCATCCTAGGCGGCCGAGAGGGGACCCAGTACTTC. Its protein product is CASILGGREGTQYF. The chain couples TRBV7-2 to TRBJ2-5, with a weak D call TRBD2 (5 bases). This CDR3 has 14 residues. The V and J ends lost 7 bases and 7 bases respectively, with 19 bases between them. Looked up from germline, CDR1 is SGHTA and CDR2 is FQGNSA.

With respect to this clone: In the same sample, other DNA sequences code for this CDR3. This chain links TRBV10-3 with TRBJ2-3; no firm D call. The CDR3 consists of 12 residues. Trimming left V 3 bases short and J 1 base short, with 2 bases between. Germline lookup yields CDR1 ENHRY and CDR2 SYGVKD. CDR3: CAISDRTDTQYF. The DNA of the CDR3 is TGTGCCATCAGTGACCGCACAGATACGCAGTATTTT.